The source of this T cell receptor (beta chain) is a study of blood T cell repertoires in COVID-19. Study-wide context: Spain, Italy and the United States supplied samples that represented acute and convalescent COVID-19.

TCRdb's table, derived via immunoSEQ multiplex PCR, lists solely in-frame clones and lacks some. The data show 150,000 to 160,000 clones, 70% to 85% seen once. J was trimmed by 8 bases and V by 8 bases; bases with no gene match: 7. The CDR3 spans 12 residues. The germline gives CDR1 LNHDA, CDR2 SQIVND (reference sequence). The receptor comes from a man between 60 and 75 years old with COVID-19, enrolled during active disease. The V and J genes are TRBV19 and TRBJ1-2, with 8 bases matching TRBD1. Specimen: peripheral blood. DNA of the CDR3: TGTGCCAGTGCAACAGGGGGTGGAGGCTACACCTTC. This gives the protein CASATGGGGYTF.